A single T cell receptor beta chain is shown here with its context. Its target is unknown. The data were obtained in a study of cytomegalovirus exposure and HLA in healthy donors. The study, taken as a whole, reports: Later on, a genetic analysis was performed. It linked a missense variant in DCLRE1C with V- and J-gene trimming of TCR beta. By a later analysis, the bulk of CMV-associated TCR beta chains appeared HLA-restricted. Donor immune exposure was known only as CMV serostatus. One later analysis reportedly identified an Asian-associated ancestry cluster that showed fewer N-insertions than the approximately 700-donor mean.

The PCR used 60 Vbeta and 13 Jbeta primers. The method was immunoSEQ multiplex PCR; TCRdb's version includes in-frame clones alone and lacks a portion of them. This table holds about 140,000 clones, around 80% found once. Germline V lookup: CDR1 MNHEY, CDR2 SVGAGI. The CDR3 covers 11 residues. Trimming shortened V by 5 bases and J by 4 bases, and 6 bases separated the two germline ends. V is TRBV6-5 and J is TRBJ2-7; D is undetermined. Sequencing was carried out using PBMCs. The clonotype originates from a man under 40 in good health and CMV-seronegative. The CDR3 loop reads CASSPSYEQYF. In DNA, the CDR3 is TGTGCCAGCAGTCCCTCTTACGAGCAGTACTTC.